This is a list of T cell receptor beta chains from one sample in a study of T cell changes during pregnancy in multiple sclerosis. Some clones are missing from TCRdb's copy, which holds only in-frame ones; the method was immunoSEQ multiplex PCR. The sample contains some 64,000 clones, about 92% of which appear only once. Source: peripheral blood, taken in the second trimester of pregnancy. These receptors all stem from a female donor in good health, enrolled as a control in a pregnancy study. Both conserved end residues are part of each CDR3. Fields, in order: clone size, D gene, V gene, J gene, CDR3 length, CDR3 protein, CDR3 DNA. The D gene is left open where the match is weak. The size of a clone is reported for some rows only, either as once, few or many, or as a class for expanded clones.

>-|TRBD1|TRBV11-2|TRBJ1-2|16
CASRTPRGKGGHGYTF
TGTGCCAGCAGGACACCCAGGGGGAAAGGGGGCCATGGCTACACCTTC
>-|-|TRBV6-5|TRBJ2-6|15
CASSSSGGGANVLTF
TGTGCCAGCAGTTCTTCAGGTGGTGGGGCCAACGTCCTGACTTTC
>-|-|TRBV6-6|TRBJ1-2|14
CASSYGQFSDGYTF
TGTGCCAGCAGTTATGGACAGTTCAGCGATGGCTACACCTTC
>-|-|TRBV28|TRBJ2-3|14
CASSYSLSTDTQYF
TGTGCCAGCAGTTATAGTCTTAGCACAGATACGCAGTATTTT
>-|-|TRBV5-6|TRBJ2-1|13
CASSFFSSNEQFF
TGTGCCAGCAGCTTCTTTAGCAGCAATGAGCAGTTCTTC
>-|TRBD1|TRBV11-2|TRBJ1-2|16
CASSPGGGQGNYGYTF
TGTGCCAGCAGCCCGGGGGGGGGACAGGGTAACTATGGCTACACCTTC
>-|TRBD1|TRBV10-3|TRBJ2-7|14
CAIRGQPQGDEQYF
TGTGCCATCAGGGGACAGCCCCAAGGGGACGAGCAGTACTTC
>-|-|TRBV7-8|TRBJ2-6|18
CASSFRGMRFSGANVLTF
TGTGCCAGCAGCTTTAGGGGGATGAGGTTCTCTGGGGCCAACGTCCTGACTTTC
>-|TRBD1|TRBV28|TRBJ2-6|17
CASSTTGASSGANVLTF
TGTGCCAGCAGTACAACAGGGGCTAGCTCTGGGGCCAACGTCCTGACTTTC
>-|TRBD1|TRBV10-1|TRBJ2-3|15
CASSEMGQGLDTQYF
TGCGCCAGCAGTGAAATGGGACAGGGTCTTGATACGCAGTATTTT
>-|TRBD2|TRBV5-1|TRBJ2-7|15
CASSLVSGGSYEQYF
TGCGCCAGCAGCTTGGTTAGCGGGGGAAGCTACGAGCAGTACTTC
>-|TRBD1|TRBV6-5|TRBJ2-7|16
CASSYYGQAEENEQYF
TGTGCCAGCAGTTACTACGGACAGGCCGAGGAGAACGAGCAGTACTTC
>-|-|TRBV29-1|TRBJ2-5|13
CSVEVIVQETQYF
TGCAGCGTTGAAGTTATCGTTCAAGAGACCCAGTACTTC
>-|-|TRBV5-1|TRBJ2-7|16
CASSLWGGDSSYEQYF
TGCGCCAGCAGCTTGTGGGGAGGTGATTCATCCTACGAGCAGTACTTC
>-|TRBD1|TRBV7-9|TRBJ2-7|16
CASSSGFGQARYEQYF
TGTGCCAGCAGCTCCGGATTTGGACAGGCCCGCTACGAGCAGTACTTC
>-|-|TRBV13|TRBJ2-1|15
CASSSGQSRYNEQFF
TGTGCCAGCAGCTCCGGACAGTCCCGCTACAATGAGCAGTTCTTC
>-|-|TRBV2|TRBJ1-4|15
CASSEVGRAEEKLFF
TGTGCCAGCAGTGAAGTGGGCAGGGCTGAGGAAAAACTGTTTTTT
>-|TRBD2|TRBV15|TRBJ2-3|15
CATSRDAGGTDTQYF
TGTGCCACCAGCAGAGACGCGGGAGGGACAGATACGCAGTATTTT
>-|-|TRBV6-1|TRBJ2-7|15
CASSVRQTLAYEQYF
TGTGCCAGCAGTGTTCGACAGACCTTAGCCTACGAGCAGTACTTC
>-|-|TRBV21-1|TRBJ1-5|13
CASSKARGQPQHF
TGTGCCAGCAGCAAGGCTAGGGGACAGCCCCAGCATTTT
>-|TRBD1|TRBV6-5|TRBJ2-1|13
CASSGTENNEQFF
TGTGCCAGCAGTGGGACAGAGAACAATGAGCAGTTCTTC
>-|-|TRBV19|TRBJ2-1|13
CASSIDHYNEQFF
TGTGCCAGTAGTATAGACCACTACAATGAGCAGTTCTTC
>-|TRBD1|TRBV6-5|TRBJ1-3|13
CASSYGTGATIYF
TGTGCCAGCAGTTACGGGACAGGGGCCACCATATATTTT
>-|-|TRBV18|TRBJ2-6|18
CASSPAGRMSSGANVLTF
TGTGCCAGCTCACCCGCGGGAAGGATGAGCTCTGGGGCCAACGTCCTGACTTTC
>-|-|TRBV7-2|TRBJ1-2|14
CASSSLQGLYGYTF
TGTGCCAGCAGCTCACTCCAGGGATTGTATGGCTACACCTTC
>-|-|TRBV5-1|TRBJ2-5|16
CASSLIGQGTEETQYF
TGCGCCAGCAGCTTGATAGGGCAGGGCACTGAAGAGACCCAGTACTTC
>-|-|TRBV6-1|TRBJ1-1|13
CASSELGFGEAFF
TGTGCCAGCAGTGAGCTAGGATTTGGAGAAGCTTTCTTT
>-|TRBD2|TRBV5-1|TRBJ2-1|17
CASSTGTSGLTYNEQFF
TGCGCCAGCAGCACAGGGACTAGCGGACTAACCTACAATGAGCAGTTCTTC
>-|TRBD2|TRBV7-2|TRBJ2-3|16
CASSFDSGRASNTQYF
TGTGCCAGCAGCTTCGATAGCGGGAGGGCCTCGAATACGCAGTATTTT
>once|TRBD1|TRBV27|TRBJ2-5|15
CASTPTGRSSLTQYF
TGTGCCAGCACCCCGACAGGGAGATCCAGTCTGACCCAGTACTTC
>-|TRBD1|TRBV7-6|TRBJ2-7|15
CASSLAPTGRGEQYF
TGTGCCAGCAGCTTAGCGCCGACAGGGCGAGGCGAGCAGTACTTC
>-|-|TRBV11-3|TRBJ2-3|15
CASSPGVAPPDTQYF
TGTGCCAGCAGCCCCGGGGTAGCCCCCCCAGATACGCAGTATTTT
>-|-|TRBV29-1|TRBJ2-5|12
CSVERQQETQYF
TGCAGCGTTGAGAGACAGCAAGAGACCCAGTACTTC
>-|TRBD1|TRBV11-2|TRBJ1-1|13
CASSPGTASEAFF
TGTGCCAGCAGCCCGGGGACAGCCTCTGAAGCTTTCTTT
>-|-|TRBV7-6|TRBJ2-5|14
CASSLFGAQETQYF
TGTGCCAGCAGCTTATTTGGGGCTCAAGAGACCCAGTACTTC
>-|-|TRBV18|TRBJ1-2|13
CASSPDRDYGYTF
TGTGCCAGCTCACCAGACAGAGATTATGGCTACACCTTC
>-|TRBD2|TRBV4-1|TRBJ2-5|16
CASSQDFAGGQETQYF
TGCGCCAGCAGCCAAGATTTCGCGGGGGGCCAAGAGACCCAGTACTTC
>-|TRBD2|TRBV6-4|TRBJ2-5|15
CASSELAGGIETQYF
TGTGCCAGCAGTGAGCTAGCGGGGGGTATCGAGACCCAGTACTTC
>-|-|TRBV6-4|TRBJ2-2|14
CASSAGDHTGELFF
TGTGCCAGCAGTGCGGGGGATCACACCGGGGAGCTGTTTTTT
>-|-|TRBV12-5|TRBJ2-1|12
CASGFAGNEQFF
TGTGCTAGTGGTTTCGCAGGTAATGAGCAGTTCTTC
>-|-|TRBV6-5|TRBJ2-1|13
CASSYSWGEEQFF
TGTGCCAGCAGTTACTCCTGGGGGGAAGAGCAGTTCTTC
>-|TRBD1|TRBV5-1|TRBJ2-7|15
CASEPYDRGQGEQYF
TGCGCCAGCGAACCTTACGACAGGGGACAAGGCGAGCAGTACTTC